Listed here are 28 T cell receptor beta chains from one sample, sequenced in a study of T-cell memory formation after mild COVID-19. MiXCR, applied by TCRdb to the 5' RACE reads, yields one record per CDR3 protein. The repertoire includes 100,000 to 150,000 distinct CDR3 sequences, approximately 5.9% of them detected once, and about 2.2% sits in the top ten. What was sequenced was PBMCs or a T cell subset sorted from them (not recorded which). These receptors were collected from an adult woman who had mild COVID-19 (a few samples of this study predate the infection). Cell type and time point are not known.

This chain links TRBV7-9 with TRBJ1-1; 8 bases are shared with TRBD1. The V gene's germline CDR1 is SEHNR and CDR2 FQNEAQ (reference sequence). J lost 0 bases, V lost 4 bases, and 13 bases had no gene match. This CDR3 spans 18 amino acids. CDR3 in amino acids: CASSSTQGAPKMNTEAFF. The CDR3 DNA follows: TGTGCCAGCAGCTCAACTCAGGGGGCCCCTAAAATGAACACTGAAGCTTTCTTT. Together with reference TRBV7-9 and TRBJ1-1, the CDR3 gives the full variable domain: DTGVSQNPRHKITKRGQNVTFRCDPISEHNRLYWYRQTLGQGPEFLTYFQNEAQLEKSRLLSDRFSAERPKGSFSTLEIQRTEQGDSAMYLCASSSTQGAPKMNTEAFFGQGTRLTVV.

This clonotype has only a few counts. The rearrangement joins TRBV5-4 to TRBJ2-5; TRBD2 matches 7 bases. CDR3 length equals 14 residues. Germline CDR1 SGHNT, CDR2 YYREEE (reference sequence). Trimming removed 0 bases from V and 5 bases from J; junction bases left unmatched: 4. The CDR3 loop is CASSLEREPETQYF. CDR3 DNA sequence: TGTGCCAGCAGCTTGGAGCGGGAACCGGAGACCCAGTACTTC.

Here the CDR3 DNA reads TGTGCCAGCAGTCCGTACCGGGACAGGGTTAAGGGGGGCACTGAAGCTTTCTTT. It is translated as CASSPYRDRVKGGTEAFF. The chain has TRBV6-6 and TRBJ1-1, with 9 bases lining up with TRBD1. V shed 5 bases and J 4 bases; nucleotides not matched to a gene: 17. Per the germline V gene, CDR1 is MNHNY and CDR2 is SVGAGI (reference sequence). This CDR3 is built from 18 residues.

V and J are TRBV5-1 and TRBJ1-4; weak D call: TRBD1 (5 bases). V lost 4 bases and J 8 bases, leaving 18 bases between the germline ends. Germline assignment: CDR1 SGHRS and CDR2 YFSETQ. The CDR3 contains 15 residues. In DNA form, the CDR3 reads TGCGCCAGCAGCAGACGAACAGGAATAGCCGAAAAACTGTTTTTT. It translates to CASSRRTGIAEKLFF.

The chain joins TRBV5-1 to TRBJ2-1, with 7 nucleotides matching TRBD2. V gave up 4 bases and J gave up 0 bases; unmatched junction bases: 4. This CDR3 comprises 15 residues. The germline CDR1 and CDR2 sequences are SGHRS and YFSETQ. CDR3 in amino acids: CASSLAATSYNEQFF. In DNA form, the CDR3 reads TGCGCCAGCAGCCTAGCGGCCACCTCCTACAATGAGCAGTTCTTC.

This clonotype was counted a few times. The chain carries TRBV9 and TRBJ2-5; D uncertain. CDR3 length: 15 amino acids. The V end was cut by 6 bases, the J end by 1 base, with 16 bases between. Germline V lookup: CDR1 SGDLS, CDR2 YYNGEE. The CDR3 region is CASNKGLPAQETQYF. CDR3 DNA: TGTGCCAGCAACAAAGGGCTGCCAGCCCAAGAGACCCAGTACTTC. The full variable domain, rest sourced from reference TRBV9 and TRBJ2-5, is DSGVTQTPKHLITATGQRVTLRCSPRSGDLSVYWYQQSLDQGLQFLIQYYNGEERAKGNILERFSAQQFPDLHSELNLSSLELGDSALYFCASNKGLPAQETQYFGPGTRLLVL.

This clonotype has a handful of counts. J is TRBJ2-1 and V is TRBV5-1; 8 bases match TRBD1. Germline CDR1 and CDR2: SGHRS and YFSETQ. The CDR3 sequence is 19 residues long. The J segment lost 7 bases and the V segment lost 0 bases, leaving 18 bases of the junction unmatched. In DNA form, the CDR3 reads TGCGCCAGCAGCTTGGTCCAGGGGGCGGGTAAGCTACAGTATAATGAGCAGTTCTTC. Translating it yields CASSLVQGAGKLQYNEQFF.

V is TRBV4-1 and J is TRBJ2-5, with D possibly being TRBD1 or TRBD2 (5 bases each). Trimming left V 4 bases short and J 5 bases short, with 11 bases between. CDR1 and CDR2 from the germline V gene are MGHRA and YSYEKL. The CDR3 has 13 residues. This CDR3 is CASSLTWGETQYF. CDR3 DNA sequence: TGCGCCAGCAGCCTCACTTGGGGGGAGACCCAGTACTTC.

The gene calls are TRBV4-1 and TRBJ2-3; no clear D gene. Germline loops: CDR1 MGHRA, CDR2 YSYEKL. Trimming removed 3 bases from V and 2 bases from J, with 15 bases in between. This CDR3 contains 16 residues. The CDR3 is CASSHPDPAATDTQYF. The CDR3 DNA is TGCGCCAGCAGCCACCCGGACCCCGCCGCCACAGATACGCAGTATTTT.

This clonotype was observed a handful of times. The chain carries TRBV3-1 and TRBJ2-7; 11 bases fit TRBD2. Germline CDR1 LGHDT, CDR2 YNNKEL (reference sequence). The V gene end was trimmed by 3 bases and the J gene end by 3 bases; junction bases not matched to a gene: 4. This CDR3 spans 15 amino acids. The CDR3 loop reads CASSQGTSGYYEQYF. DNA for the CDR3: TGTGCCAGCAGCCAGGGGACTAGCGGTTACTACGAGCAGTACTTC.

In this sample, this clonotype turned up a few times. The DNA for the CDR3 is TGTGCCAGCAGCCCAGGGATGGGGAACACTGAAGCTTTCTTT. This sequence encodes CASSPGMGNTEAFF. This chain connects TRBV7-3 to TRBJ1-1; tentative D call: TRBD1 (5 bases). The germline V gene encodes CDR1 SGHTA and CDR2 FQGTGA. The CDR3 spans 14 residues. Trimming stripped 5 bases from V and 1 base from J, with 11 bases between.

The chain links TRBV29-1 to TRBJ2-3; possible D gene TRBD2, 6 bases. Trimming pared 6 bases from V and 2 bases from J, leaving 15 bases between. The CDR3 loop spans 14 amino acids. Germline V gives CDR1 SQVTM, CDR2 ANQGSEA. The CDR3 sequence: CSVATSSSTDTQYF. The CDR3 region has the DNA TGCAGCGTAGCTACTAGCTCTTCCACAGATACGCAGTATTTT.

This clonotype was recorded a few times. This chain uses TRBV2 with TRBJ1-2; D gene uncertain. Per the germline V gene, CDR1 is SNHLY and CDR2 is FYNNEI. V was trimmed by 4 bases and J by 5 bases, leaving 14 bases between them. The CDR3 covers 14 residues. The chain's CDR3 is CASSAWATAYGYTF. The DNA of the CDR3 is TGTGCCAGCAGTGCATGGGCCACGGCGTATGGCTACACCTTC. The whole variable domain, remainder taken from reference TRBV2 and TRBJ1-2, is EPEVTQTPSHQVTQMGQEVILRCVPISNHLYFYWYRQILGQKVEFLVSFYNNEISEKSEIFDDQFSVERPDGSNFTLKIRSTKLEDSAMYFCASSAWATAYGYTFGSGTRLTVV.

This clonotype was picked up a small number of times. This chain connects TRBV24-1 to TRBJ2-3, with TRBD1 matching 10 bases. CDR1 and CDR2 (germline): KGHDR, SFDVKD. The CDR3 is 18 residues long. V shed 3 bases, J shed 0 bases, and the junction held 8 bases outside the gene matches. CDR3 region: CATSDPGQGTDSTDTQYF. The CDR3 DNA reads TGTGCCACCAGTGATCCGGGACAGGGGACGGATAGCACAGATACGCAGTATTTT.

This clonotype was seen repeatedly, ten times or more. The chain employs TRBV7-9 and TRBJ2-2; D gene uncertain. Trimming stripped 1 base from V and 0 bases from J, with 6 bases between. The CDR3 has 15 residues. In germline, CDR1 is SEHNR, CDR2 FQNEAQ (reference sequence). In nucleotides, the CDR3 is TGTGCCAGCAGCTTAGGTGGATCGAACACCGGGGAGCTGTTTTTT. Protein sequence: CASSLGGSNTGELFF.

This clonotype showed up just a few times. The rearrangement uses TRBV7-2 and TRBJ2-1, with no clear D. The CDR3 extends over 17 amino acids. Germline V CDR1 and CDR2: SGHTA, FQGNSA. Between the trimmed V and J ends, which lost 0 bases and 5 bases, there was a span of 17 bases. CDR3 sequence (DNA): TGTGCCAGCAGCTTAGCGCTAACCGGTGTTGGGGACAATGAGCAGTTCTTC. This sequence encodes CASSLALTGVGDNEQFF.

The chain joins TRBV5-1 to TRBJ1-3; possible D gene TRBD1, 6 bases. The CDR3 is 17 amino acids. The V gene lost 0 bases and the J gene lost 0 bases, with 13 bases spanning the gap. Per germline, CDR1 SGHRS and CDR2 YFSETQ. The CDR3 DNA reads as TGCGCCAGCAGCTTGGGACAGGTTGGCAACTCTGGAAACACCATATATTTT. Its translation: CASSLGQVGNSGNTIYF.

The J gene is TRBJ2-7, the V gene TRBV20-1, with D tentatively TRBD1 (5 bases). Germline loops: CDR1 DFQATT, CDR2 SNEGSKA (reference sequence). CDR3 length: 12 residues. V was trimmed by 5 bases and J by 5 bases, leaving 13 bases between them. CDR3 nucleotide sequence: TGCAGTGCTGGGGCTACAGTAGACGAGCAGTACTTC. This gives the protein CSAGATVDEQYF.

V gene TRBV12-3 or TRBV12-4 combines with J gene TRBJ2-5, with a possible D match to TRBD1 (6 bases). The CDR3 extends over 14 amino acids. Deletions cut 6 bases from V and 3 bases from J, with 14 bases between. CDR3 loop: CASSQAAGEETQYF. CDR3 nucleotides: TGTGCCAGCAGCCAAGCGGCAGGGGAAGAGACCCAGTACTTC.

Only a few counts were recorded for this clonotype. The rearrangement links TRBV19 to TRBJ2-2; D assignment may be TRBD1 or TRBD2 (5 bases each). V was pared by 9 bases and J by 1 base, with 15 bases between. This CDR3 has 15 amino acids. Germline V lookup: CDR1 LNHDA, CDR2 SQIVND (reference sequence). CDR3 residues: CASRPGRMNTGELFF. In DNA form, the CDR3 reads TGTGCCAGCCGACCGGGACGGATGAACACCGGGGAGCTGTTTTTT. Together with reference TRBV19 and TRBJ2-2, the CDR3 gives the full variable domain: DGGITQSPKYLFRKEGQNVTLSCEQNLNHDAMYWYRQDPGQGLRLIYYSQIVNDFQKGDIAEGYSVSREKKESFPLTVTSAQKNPTAFYLCASRPGRMNTGELFFGEGSRLTVL.

V usage is TRBV7-9 and J usage is TRBJ2-7, with D perhaps TRBD1 or TRBD2 (5 bases each). This CDR3 has 15 residues. V was trimmed by 7 bases and J by 2 bases, leaving 18 bases between them. Germline CDR1 is SEHNR and CDR2 is FQNEAQ (reference sequence). CDR3: CASTIARGGPYEQYF. In DNA, the CDR3 is TGTGCCAGCACCATCGCACGGGGCGGACCCTACGAGCAGTACTTC.

This clonotype was found many times. The chain carries TRBV12-3 or TRBV12-4 and TRBJ2-5; D is perhaps TRBD1 (6 bases). V lost 6 bases and J 1 base, leaving 15 bases between the germline ends. The CDR3 contains 15 residues. CDR3 bases: TGTGCCAGCAGCCCCCAGAGACAGGTCCAAGAGACCCAGTACTTC. This encodes CASSPQRQVQETQYF.

This clonotype was observed at least ten times. The chain uses TRBV6-2 or TRBV6-3 and TRBJ2-1, with 10 nucleotides matching TRBD2. In germline, CDR1 is MNHEY, CDR2 SVGEGT. The V segment lost 8 bases and the J segment 2 bases; nucleotides outside the gene matches: 3. This CDR3 contains 14 residues. The CDR3 protein is CASLAGVAYNEQFF. CDR3 bases: TGTGCCAGCCTAGCGGGAGTTGCCTACAATGAGCAGTTCTTC.

The CDR3 DNA reads TGTGCCAGCAGCCAGGTTCAGGACTCTTGGGCTTTCTTT. This codes for CASSQVQDSWAFF. This chain connects TRBV3-1 to TRBJ1-1; D uncertain. In germline, CDR1 is LGHDT, CDR2 YNNKEL (reference sequence). Trimming left V 3 bases short and J 11 bases short, with 16 bases between. This CDR3 comprises 13 residues.

CDR3 sequence: CASSLFPSAGLNTGELFF. The CDR3 bases are TGTGCCAGCAGCTTATTTCCCTCCGCGGGGCTAAACACCGGGGAGCTGTTTTTT. The chain recombines TRBV11-2 with TRBJ2-2, with D maybe TRBD2 (6 bases). In germline, CDR1 is SGHAT, CDR2 FQNNGV. The CDR3 consists of 18 residues. V lost 2 bases and J 2 bases, leaving 18 bases between the germline ends.

This clonotype showed up many times. The chain has TRBV29-1 and TRBJ2-6; tentatively, D is TRBD1 or TRBD2 (5 bases each). Trimming shortened V by 4 bases and J by 2 bases, and 6 bases separated the two germline ends. Germline V lookup: CDR1 SQVTM, CDR2 ANQGSEA. The CDR3 has 13 residues. The CDR3 bases are TGCAGCGTTGTGGGGGCTGGGGCCAACGTCCTGACTTTC. This sequence encodes CSVVGAGANVLTF.

The genes are TRBV7-2 and TRBJ2-7; TRBD1 or TRBD2 may be the D gene (5 bases each). Deletions cut 5 bases from V and 0 bases from J, with 11 bases between. CDR3 size: 14 residues. CDR1 is SGHTA, CDR2 FQGNSA, per germline. This chain's CDR3 is CASSGDGNSYEQYF. The CDR3 nucleotides are TGTGCCAGCAGCGGGGACGGCAACTCCTACGAGCAGTACTTC.

Ten or more counts support this clonotype. This chain links TRBV12-3 or TRBV12-4 with TRBJ2-7; the D is unclear. This CDR3 region has 13 residues. V shed 3 bases and J shed 2 bases, with 8 bases lying between them. The CDR3 DNA is TGTGCCAGCAGTTTGTCGGGCACCTACGAGCAGTACTTC. It is translated as CASSLSGTYEQYF.